These 6 T cell receptor beta chains were sequenced from one sample in a study of CD8+ T cells in alopecia areata. Stated treatment: oral pan-JAK inhibitor, 5-10 mg twice daily. Following extraction, RNA underwent reverse transcription to cDNA, which served as the sequencing template. The table came from immunoSEQ multiplex PCR; TCRdb's copy has only in-frame clones and leaves some out. The table lists over 35,000 clones, 80% to 95% of them singletons. This specimen consisted of CD8+ T cells sorted from blood, obtained at week 24, from a patient treated with tofacitinib. Receptor source: a human donor with alopecia areata.

The chain couples TRBV7-2 to TRBJ2-5; tentatively, D is TRBD1 (5 bases). V lost 5 bases, J lost 4 bases, and 20 bases lay in between. From germline, CDR1 is SGHTA and CDR2 FQGNSA. The CDR3 has 16 amino acids. CDR3 protein: CASSRKGFPVGETQYF. In nucleotides, the CDR3 is TGTGCCAGCAGCCGCAAGGGGTTTCCCGTGGGAGAGACCCAGTACTTC.

The chain combines TRBV7-8 with TRBJ2-6; D uncertain. CDR1 and CDR2 (germline): SGHVS, FQNEAQ. This CDR3 spans 14 amino acids. Deletions cut 5 bases from V and 2 bases from J, with 7 bases between. This CDR3 reads CASSPDPGANVLTF. Written as DNA, the CDR3 is TGTGCCAGCAGCCCAGACCCTGGGGCCAACGTCCTGACTTTC. The full variable domain, with the rest looked up from reference TRBV7-8 and TRBJ2-6, is GAGVSQSPRYKVAKRGQDVALRCDPISGHVSLFWYQQALGQGPEFLTYFQNEAQLDKSGLPSDRFFAERPEGSVSTLKIQRTQQEDSAVYLCASSPDPGANVLTFGAGSRLTVL.

The chain links TRBV9 to TRBJ2-3; D is undetermined. Trimming removed 2 bases at V and 5 bases at J, with 15 bases between. Per the germline V gene, CDR1 is SGDLS and CDR2 is YYNGEE. The CDR3 runs 15 residues. The CDR3, as DNA: TGTGCCAGCAGCGTCCGGGCCTCCCCCCAAGATACGCAGTATTTT. Its protein product is CASSVRASPQDTQYF.

The chain carries TRBV14 and TRBJ2-1; D ambiguous. CDR1 SGHDN and CDR2 FVKESK come from the germline V gene. V was shortened by 1 base and J by 0 bases, with 7 bases between the two germline ends. This CDR3 comprises 15 residues. CDR3 sequence reads: CASSQASSSYNEQFF. Here the CDR3 DNA reads TGTGCCAGCAGCCAAGCTTCGAGCTCCTACAATGAGCAGTTCTTC.

The V and J genes are TRBV28 and TRBJ2-2; TRBD2 aligns across 7 bases. V lost 3 bases and J lost 7; bases outside the gene matches: 5. Germline lookup yields CDR1 MDHEN and CDR2 SYDVKM. The CDR3 is 14 residues long. The CDR3 nucleotides are TGTGCCAGCAGTTTCACTAGCGATGACGGGGAGCTGTTTTTT. Protein product: CASSFTSDDGELFF.

V gene TRBV19 combines with J gene TRBJ1-1; a possible D gene is TRBD1 (6 bases). The CDR3 contains 14 residues. V lost 8 bases to trimming and J lost 2 bases, with 15 bases between them. CDR1 LNHDA and CDR2 SQIVND come from the germline V gene (reference sequence). CDR3 sequence (DNA): TGTGCCAGTGTTTCGGACAGACTAAACACTGAAGCTTTCTTT. This encodes CASVSDRLNTEAFF.